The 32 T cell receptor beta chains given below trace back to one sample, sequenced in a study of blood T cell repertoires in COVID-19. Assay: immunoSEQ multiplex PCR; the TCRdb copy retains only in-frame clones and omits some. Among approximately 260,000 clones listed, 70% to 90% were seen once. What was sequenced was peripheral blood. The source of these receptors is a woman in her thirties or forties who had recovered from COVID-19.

The CDR3 DNA sequence: TGTGCCACCAGTGATCCCGGGACAGGGCAGGAGCAGTACTTC. Translating gives CATSDPGTGQEQYF. The chain combines TRBV24-1 with TRBJ2-7; 9 bases line up with TRBD1. Germline CDR1 reads KGHDR; CDR2 reads SFDVKD. The CDR3 runs to 14 residues. Losses at the gene ends were 3 bases for V and 7 bases for J; bases not matched to a gene: 6.

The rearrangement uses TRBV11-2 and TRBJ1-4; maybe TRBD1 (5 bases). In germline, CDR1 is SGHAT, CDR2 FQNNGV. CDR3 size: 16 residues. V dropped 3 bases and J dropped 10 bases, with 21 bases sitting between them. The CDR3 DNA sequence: TGTGCCAGCAGCTTCCCTGAGACCCCATCGGGGGGAAAACTGTTTTTT. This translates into CASSFPETPSGGKLFF.

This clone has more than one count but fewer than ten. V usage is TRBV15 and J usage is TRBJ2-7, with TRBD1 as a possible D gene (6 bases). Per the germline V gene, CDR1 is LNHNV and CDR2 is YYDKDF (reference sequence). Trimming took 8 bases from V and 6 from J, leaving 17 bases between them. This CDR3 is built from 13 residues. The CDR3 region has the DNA TGTGCCACCCGAGGAGCAGGGGTCAGCGAGCAGTACTTC. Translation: CATRGAGVSEQYF.

The CDR3 DNA sequence: TGTGCCAGCAGCTTGGACAGGGGGCTCGGAAACACCATATATTTT. Its protein product is CASSLDRGLGNTIYF. The V call is TRBV5-4, the J call TRBJ1-3; 9 nucleotides line up with TRBD1. The CDR3 is made up of 15 amino acids. The germline gives CDR1 SGHNT, CDR2 YYREEE (reference sequence). Trimming took 0 bases from V and 4 from J; bases not matched to a gene: 2.

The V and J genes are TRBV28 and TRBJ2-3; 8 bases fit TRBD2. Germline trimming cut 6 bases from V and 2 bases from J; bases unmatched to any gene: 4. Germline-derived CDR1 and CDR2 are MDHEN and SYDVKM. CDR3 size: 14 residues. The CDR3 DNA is TGTGCCAGCAGCCGTAGCGGGGTCACAGATACGCAGTATTTT. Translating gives CASSRSGVTDTQYF.

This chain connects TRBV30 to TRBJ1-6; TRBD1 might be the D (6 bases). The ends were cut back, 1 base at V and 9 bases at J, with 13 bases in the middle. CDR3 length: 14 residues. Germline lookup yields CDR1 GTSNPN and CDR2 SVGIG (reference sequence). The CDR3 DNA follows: TGTGCCTGGAGTGCGGGGACATCTGGTTCACCCCTCCACTTT. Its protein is CAWSAGTSGSPLHF.

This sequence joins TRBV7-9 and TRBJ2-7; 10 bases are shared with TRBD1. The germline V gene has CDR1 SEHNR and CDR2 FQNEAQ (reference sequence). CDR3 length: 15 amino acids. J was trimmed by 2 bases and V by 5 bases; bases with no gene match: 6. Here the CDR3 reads CASSQKGTGAYEQYF. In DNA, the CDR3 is TGTGCCAGCAGCCAAAAGGGGACAGGGGCCTACGAGCAGTACTTC.

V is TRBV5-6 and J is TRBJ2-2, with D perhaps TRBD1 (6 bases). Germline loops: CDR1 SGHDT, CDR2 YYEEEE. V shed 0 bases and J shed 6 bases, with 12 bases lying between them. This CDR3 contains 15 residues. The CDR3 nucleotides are TGTGCCAGCAGCTTGGTCCAGGGGTACCCCGGGGAGCTGTTTTTT. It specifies CASSLVQGYPGELFF. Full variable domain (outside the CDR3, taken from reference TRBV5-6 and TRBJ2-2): DAGVTQSPTHLIKTRGQQVTLRCSPKSGHDTVSWYQQALGQGPQFIFQYYEEEERQRGNFPDRFSGHQFPNYSSELNVNALLLGDSALYLCASSLVQGYPGELFFGEGSRLTVL.

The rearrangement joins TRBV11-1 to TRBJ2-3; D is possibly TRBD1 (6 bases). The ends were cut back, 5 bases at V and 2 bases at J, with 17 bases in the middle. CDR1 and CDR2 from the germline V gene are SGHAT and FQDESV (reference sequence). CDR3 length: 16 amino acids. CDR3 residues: CASSPGGAAPTDTQYF. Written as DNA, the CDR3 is TGTGCCAGCAGCCCTGGGGGCGCGGCCCCCACAGATACGCAGTATTTT. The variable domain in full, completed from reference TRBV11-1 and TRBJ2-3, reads EAEVAQSPRYKITEKSQAVAFWCDPISGHATLYWYRQILGQGPELLVQFQDESVVDDSQLPKDRFSAERLKGVDSTLKIQPAELGDSAMYLCASSPGGAAPTDTQYFGPGTRLTVL.

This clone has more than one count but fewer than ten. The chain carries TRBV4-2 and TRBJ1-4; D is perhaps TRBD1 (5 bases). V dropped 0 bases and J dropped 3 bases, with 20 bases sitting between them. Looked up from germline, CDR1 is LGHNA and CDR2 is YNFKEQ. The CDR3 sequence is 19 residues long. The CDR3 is CASSQERVGGATSNEKLFF. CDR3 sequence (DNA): TGTGCCAGCAGCCAAGAGCGGGTCGGAGGGGCGACCTCTAATGAAAAACTGTTTTTT.

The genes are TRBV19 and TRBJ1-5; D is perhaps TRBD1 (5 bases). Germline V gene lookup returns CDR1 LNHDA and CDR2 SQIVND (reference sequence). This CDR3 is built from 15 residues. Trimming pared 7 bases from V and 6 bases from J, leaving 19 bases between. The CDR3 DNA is TGTGCCAGTACGCCGACAGCGCAGCCGGGTCAGCCCCAGCATTTT. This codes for CASTPTAQPGQPQHF.

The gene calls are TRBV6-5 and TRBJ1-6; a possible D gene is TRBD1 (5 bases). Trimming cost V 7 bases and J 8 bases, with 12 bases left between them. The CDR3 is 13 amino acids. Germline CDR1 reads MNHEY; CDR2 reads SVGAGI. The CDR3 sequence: CASKSRDDSPLHF. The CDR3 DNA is TGTGCCAGCAAATCCAGGGATGATTCACCCCTCCACTTT.

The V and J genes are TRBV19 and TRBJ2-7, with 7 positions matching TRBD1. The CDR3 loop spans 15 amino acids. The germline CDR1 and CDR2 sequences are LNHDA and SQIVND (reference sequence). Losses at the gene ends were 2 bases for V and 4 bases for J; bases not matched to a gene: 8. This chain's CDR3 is CASSINRDSYYEQYF. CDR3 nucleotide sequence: TGTGCCAGTAGTATAAACCGGGACAGCTATTACGAGCAGTACTTC.

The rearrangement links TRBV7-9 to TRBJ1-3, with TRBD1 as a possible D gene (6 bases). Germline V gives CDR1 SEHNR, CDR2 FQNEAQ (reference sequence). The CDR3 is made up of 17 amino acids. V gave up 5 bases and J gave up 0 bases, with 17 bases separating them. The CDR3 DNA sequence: TGTGCCAGCAGCCTGAAGGGACAACTCACCTCTGGAAACACCATATATTTT. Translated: CASSLKGQLTSGNTIYF.

In DNA, the CDR3 is TGTGCCAGCAGCTCCGACAAGGCATTTTACAATGAGCAGTTCTTC. It is translated as CASSSDKAFYNEQFF. This chain links TRBV7-2 with TRBJ2-1; no reliable D call. In germline, CDR1 is SGHTA, CDR2 FQGNSA. Trimming cost V 4 bases and J 4 bases, with 14 bases left between them. The CDR3 totals 15 residues.

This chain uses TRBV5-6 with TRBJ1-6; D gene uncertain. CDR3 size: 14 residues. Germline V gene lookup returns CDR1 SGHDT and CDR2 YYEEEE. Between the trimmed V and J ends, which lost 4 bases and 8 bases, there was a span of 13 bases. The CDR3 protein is CASSRPEGYSPLHF. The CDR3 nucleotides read TGTGCCAGCAGCCGCCCTGAGGGATATTCACCCCTCCACTTT.

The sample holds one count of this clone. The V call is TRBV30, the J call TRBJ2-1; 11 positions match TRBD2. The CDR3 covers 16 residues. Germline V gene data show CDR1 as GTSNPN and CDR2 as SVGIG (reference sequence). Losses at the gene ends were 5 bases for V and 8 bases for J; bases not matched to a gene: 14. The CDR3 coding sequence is TGTGCCTGGGGTAAACCCCTAGCGGGGGGCCGGGATGAGCAGTTCTTC. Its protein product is CAWGKPLAGGRDEQFF.

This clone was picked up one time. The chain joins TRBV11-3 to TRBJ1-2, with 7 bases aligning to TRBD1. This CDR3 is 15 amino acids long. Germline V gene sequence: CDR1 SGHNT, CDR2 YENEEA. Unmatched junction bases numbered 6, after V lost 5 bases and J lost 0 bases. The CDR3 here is CASSPRQGANYGYTF. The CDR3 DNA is TGTGCCAGCAGCCCCCGACAGGGAGCTAACTATGGCTACACCTTC.

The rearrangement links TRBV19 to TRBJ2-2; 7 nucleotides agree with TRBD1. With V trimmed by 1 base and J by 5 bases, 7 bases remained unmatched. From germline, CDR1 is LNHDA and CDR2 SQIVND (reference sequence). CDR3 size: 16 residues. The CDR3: CASSIGGGVGTGELFF. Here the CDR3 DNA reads TGTGCCAGTAGTATAGGAGGGGGCGTTGGGACCGGGGAGCTGTTTTTT.

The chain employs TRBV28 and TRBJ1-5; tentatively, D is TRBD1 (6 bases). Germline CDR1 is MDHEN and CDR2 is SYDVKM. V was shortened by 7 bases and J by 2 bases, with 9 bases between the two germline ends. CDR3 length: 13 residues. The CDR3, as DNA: TGTGCCAGCACCAGACAGGGCAATCAGCCCCAGCATTTT. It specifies CASTRQGNQPQHF. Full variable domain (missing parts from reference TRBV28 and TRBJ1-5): DVKVTQSSRYLVKRTGEKVFLECVQDMDHENMFWYRQDPGLGLRLIYFSYDVKMKEKGDIPEGYSVSREKKERFSLILESASTNQTSMYLCASTRQGNQPQHFGDGTRLSIL.

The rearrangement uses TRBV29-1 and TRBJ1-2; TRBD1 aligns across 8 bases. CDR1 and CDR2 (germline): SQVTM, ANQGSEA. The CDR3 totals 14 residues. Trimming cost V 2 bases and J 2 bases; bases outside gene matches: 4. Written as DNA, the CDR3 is TGCAGCGTTGAATCGACAGGGGAAAACTATGGCTACACCTTC. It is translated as CSVESTGENYGYTF.

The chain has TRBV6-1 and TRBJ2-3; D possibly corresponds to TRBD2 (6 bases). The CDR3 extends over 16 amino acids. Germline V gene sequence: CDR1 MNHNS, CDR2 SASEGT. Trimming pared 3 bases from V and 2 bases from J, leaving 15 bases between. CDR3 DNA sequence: TGTGCCAGCAGTGACACCGGGACTCCCAACACAGATACGCAGTATTTT. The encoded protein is CASSDTGTPNTDTQYF.

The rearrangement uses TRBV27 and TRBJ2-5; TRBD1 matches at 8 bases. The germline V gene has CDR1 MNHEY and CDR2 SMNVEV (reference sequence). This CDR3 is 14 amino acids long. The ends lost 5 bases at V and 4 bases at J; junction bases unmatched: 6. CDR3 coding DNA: TGTGCCAGCAGTCCCCGGACAGGGATAGAGACCCAGTACTTC. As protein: CASSPRTGIETQYF.

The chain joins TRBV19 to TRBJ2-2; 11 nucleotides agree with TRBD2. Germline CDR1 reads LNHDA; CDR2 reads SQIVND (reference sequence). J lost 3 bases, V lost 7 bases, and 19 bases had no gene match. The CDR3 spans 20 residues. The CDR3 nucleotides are TGTGCCAGTATTAAAAGAAAGACTAGCGGGATCATGGGGGACACCGGGGAGCTGTTTTTT. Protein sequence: CASIKRKTSGIMGDTGELFF.

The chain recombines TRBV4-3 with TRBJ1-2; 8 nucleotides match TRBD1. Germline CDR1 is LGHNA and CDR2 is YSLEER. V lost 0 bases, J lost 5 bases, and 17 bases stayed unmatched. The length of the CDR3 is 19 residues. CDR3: CASSQETGAPYLTRYGYTF. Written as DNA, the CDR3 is TGCGCCAGCAGCCAAGAGACAGGGGCCCCTTATTTAACTAGGTATGGCTACACCTTC.

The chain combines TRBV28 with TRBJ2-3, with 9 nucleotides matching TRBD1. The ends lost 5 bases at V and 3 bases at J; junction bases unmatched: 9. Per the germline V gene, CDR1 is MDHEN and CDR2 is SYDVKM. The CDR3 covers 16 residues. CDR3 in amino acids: CASSHRGTGKTDTQYF. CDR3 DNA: TGTGCCAGCAGTCATCGGGGGACAGGGAAGACAGATACGCAGTATTTT.

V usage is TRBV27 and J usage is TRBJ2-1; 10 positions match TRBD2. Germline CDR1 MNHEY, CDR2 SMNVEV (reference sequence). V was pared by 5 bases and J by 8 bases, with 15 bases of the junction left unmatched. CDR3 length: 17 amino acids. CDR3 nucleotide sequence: TGTGCCAGCAGTCGAACCTCCGGGACTAGCGTTTACGATGAGCAGTTCTTC. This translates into CASSRTSGTSVYDEQFF.

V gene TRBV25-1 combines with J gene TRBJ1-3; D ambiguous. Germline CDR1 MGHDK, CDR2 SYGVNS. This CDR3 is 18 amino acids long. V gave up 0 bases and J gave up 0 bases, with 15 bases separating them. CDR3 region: CASSEYMAGSSSGNTIYF. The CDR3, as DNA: TGTGCCAGCAGTGAATATATGGCAGGCTCGAGCTCTGGAAACACCATATATTTT.

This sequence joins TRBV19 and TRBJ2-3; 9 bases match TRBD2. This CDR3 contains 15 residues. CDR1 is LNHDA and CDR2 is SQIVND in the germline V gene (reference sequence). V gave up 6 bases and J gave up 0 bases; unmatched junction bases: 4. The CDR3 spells CASRAGGPSTDTQYF. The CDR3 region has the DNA TGTGCCAGTAGAGCGGGGGGACCTAGCACAGATACGCAGTATTTT.

The CDR3 loop reads CASSQAGLAINEQFF. The CDR3 DNA is TGTGCCAGCAGCCAAGCGGGACTAGCTATCAATGAGCAGTTCTTC. The chain joins TRBV3-1 (or the pseudogene TRBV3-2) to TRBJ2-1; 9 bases agree with TRBD2. Germline CDR1 is LGHDT and CDR2 is YNNKEL (reference sequence). The V gene end was trimmed by 1 base and the J gene end by 6 bases; junction bases not matched to a gene: 4. The CDR3 length is 15 residues.

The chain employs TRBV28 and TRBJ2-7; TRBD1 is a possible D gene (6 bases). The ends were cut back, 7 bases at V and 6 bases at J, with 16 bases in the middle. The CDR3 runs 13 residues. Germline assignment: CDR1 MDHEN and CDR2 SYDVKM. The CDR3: CASTGTYSVEQYF. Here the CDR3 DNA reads TGTGCCAGCACAGGGACATACTCTGTCGAGCAGTACTTC.

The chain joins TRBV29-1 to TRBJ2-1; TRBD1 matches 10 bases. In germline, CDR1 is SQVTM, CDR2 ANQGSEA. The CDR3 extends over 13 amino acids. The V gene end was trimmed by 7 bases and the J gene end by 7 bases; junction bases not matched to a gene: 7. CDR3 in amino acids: CSAGQGVRNEQFF. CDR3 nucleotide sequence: TGCAGCGCAGGACAGGGGGTTCGGAATGAGCAGTTCTTC.